The clone carrying this T cell receptor beta chain was seen just once. The ends lost 0 bases at V and 8 bases at J; junction bases unmatched: 3. The germline gives CDR1 MNHEY, CDR2 SMNVEV (reference sequence). This CDR3 is 13 amino acids long. This table comes from immunoSEQ multiplex PCR, and its TCRdb copy is limited to in-frame clones, with some not included. The sample gives just over 150,000 clones, over 85% of which show up once; more than 10% is in the top ten. The entry originates in a study of control samples from healthy donors and cancer patients. Input material: blood. The clonotype comes from a man under 40 in good health. The chain uses TRBV27 and TRBJ1-2; 7 positions match TRBD1. The CDR3 DNA is TGTGCCAGCAGTTTATCGGGGACAGAAGGCTACACCTTC. Its translation is CASSLSGTEGYTF.